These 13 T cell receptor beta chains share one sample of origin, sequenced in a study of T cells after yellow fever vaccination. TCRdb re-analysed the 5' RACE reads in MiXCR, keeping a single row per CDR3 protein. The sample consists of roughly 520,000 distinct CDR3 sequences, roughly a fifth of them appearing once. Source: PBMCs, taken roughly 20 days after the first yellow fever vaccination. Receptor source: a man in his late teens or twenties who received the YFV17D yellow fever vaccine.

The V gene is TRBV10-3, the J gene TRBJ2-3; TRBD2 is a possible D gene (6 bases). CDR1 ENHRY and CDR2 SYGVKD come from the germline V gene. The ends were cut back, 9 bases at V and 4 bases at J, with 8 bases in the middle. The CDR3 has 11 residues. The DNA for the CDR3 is TGTGCCATTAGCGGACCAGATACGCAGTATTTT. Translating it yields CAISGPDTQYF.

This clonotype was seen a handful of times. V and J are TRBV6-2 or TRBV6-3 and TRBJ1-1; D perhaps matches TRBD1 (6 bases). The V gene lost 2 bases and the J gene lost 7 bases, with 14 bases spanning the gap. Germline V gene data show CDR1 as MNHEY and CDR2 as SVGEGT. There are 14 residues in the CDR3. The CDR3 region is CASSYRGAEREAFF. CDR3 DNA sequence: TGTGCCAGCAGTTACCGGGGGGCGGAACGTGAAGCTTTCTTT.

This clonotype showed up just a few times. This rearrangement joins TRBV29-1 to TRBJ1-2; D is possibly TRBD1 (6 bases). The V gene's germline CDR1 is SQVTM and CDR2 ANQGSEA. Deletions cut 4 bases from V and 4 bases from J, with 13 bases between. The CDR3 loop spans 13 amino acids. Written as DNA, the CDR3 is TGCAGCGTTGTCCCGGGGACACGCTATGGCTACACCTTC. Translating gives CSVVPGTRYGYTF.

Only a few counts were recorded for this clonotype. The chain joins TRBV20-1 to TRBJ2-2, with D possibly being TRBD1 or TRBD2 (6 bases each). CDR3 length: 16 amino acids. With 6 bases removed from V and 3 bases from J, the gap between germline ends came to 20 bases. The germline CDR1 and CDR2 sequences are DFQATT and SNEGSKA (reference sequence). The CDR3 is CSAGTSEGGHTGELFF. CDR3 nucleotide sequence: TGCAGTGCCGGCACTTCGGAGGGGGGCCACACCGGGGAGCTGTTTTTT.

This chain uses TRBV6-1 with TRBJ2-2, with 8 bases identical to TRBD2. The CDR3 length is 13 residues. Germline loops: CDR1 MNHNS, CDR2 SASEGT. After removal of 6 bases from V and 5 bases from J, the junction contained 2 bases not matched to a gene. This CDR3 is CASSRLATGELFF. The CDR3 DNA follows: TGTGCCAGCAGCAGACTAGCGACCGGGGAGCTGTTTTTT.

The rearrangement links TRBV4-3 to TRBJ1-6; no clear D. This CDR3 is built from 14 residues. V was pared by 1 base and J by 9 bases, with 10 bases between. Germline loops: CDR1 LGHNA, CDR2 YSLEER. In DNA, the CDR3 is TGCGCCAGCAGCCAAGCAACGGAGTTTTCACCCCTCCACTTT. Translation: CASSQATEFSPLHF.

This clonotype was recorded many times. CDR3 in DNA: TGTGCCAGCAGCCCCACAGGGTTCTATAATTCACCCCTCCACTTT. Residues: CASSPTGFYNSPLHF. The chain has TRBV3-1 and TRBJ1-6; D possibly corresponds to TRBD1 (6 bases). The CDR3 has 15 residues. The V end was cut by 4 bases, the J end by 3 bases, with 10 bases between. Germline-derived CDR1 and CDR2 are LGHDT and YNNKEL (reference sequence).

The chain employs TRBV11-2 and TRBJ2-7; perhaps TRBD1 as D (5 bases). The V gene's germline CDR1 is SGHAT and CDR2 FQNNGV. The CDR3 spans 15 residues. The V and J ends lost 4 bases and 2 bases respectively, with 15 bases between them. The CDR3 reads CASSSNWGPTYEQYF. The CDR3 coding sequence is TGTGCCAGCAGCTCAAACTGGGGCCCAACCTACGAGCAGTACTTC. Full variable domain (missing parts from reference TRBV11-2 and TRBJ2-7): EAGVAQSPRYKIIEKRQSVAFWCNPISGHATLYWYQQILGQGPKLLIQFQNNGVVDDSQLPKDRFSAERLKGVDSTLKIQPAKLEDSAVYLCASSSNWGPTYEQYFGPGTRLTVT.

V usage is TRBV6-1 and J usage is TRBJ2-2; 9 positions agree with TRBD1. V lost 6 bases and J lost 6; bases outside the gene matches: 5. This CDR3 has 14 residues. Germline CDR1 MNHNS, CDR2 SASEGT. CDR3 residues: CASRVQGAAGELFF. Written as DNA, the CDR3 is TGTGCCAGCAGGGTACAGGGGGCGGCCGGGGAGCTGTTTTTT.

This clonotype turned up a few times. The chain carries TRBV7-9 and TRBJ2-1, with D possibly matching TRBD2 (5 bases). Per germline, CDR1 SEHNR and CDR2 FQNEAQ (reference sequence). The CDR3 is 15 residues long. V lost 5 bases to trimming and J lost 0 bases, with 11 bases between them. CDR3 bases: TGTGCCAGCAGCCTCTGGCGGGTCTCCTACAATGAGCAGTTCTTC. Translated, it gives CASSLWRVSYNEQFF.

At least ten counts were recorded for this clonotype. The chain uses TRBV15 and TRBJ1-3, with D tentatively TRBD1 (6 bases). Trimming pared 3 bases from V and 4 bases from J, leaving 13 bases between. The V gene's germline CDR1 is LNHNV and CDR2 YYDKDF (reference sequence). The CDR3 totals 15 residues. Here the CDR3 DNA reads TGTGCCACCAGCAGGAACAGGGTGTCCGGAAACACCATATATTTT. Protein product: CATSRNRVSGNTIYF.

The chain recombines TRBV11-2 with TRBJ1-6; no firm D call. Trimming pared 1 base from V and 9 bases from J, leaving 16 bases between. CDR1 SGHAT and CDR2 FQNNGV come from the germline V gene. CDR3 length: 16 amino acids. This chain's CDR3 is CASSLGSGPLGSPLHF. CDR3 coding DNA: TGTGCCAGCAGCTTAGGGTCGGGCCCCTTGGGTTCACCCCTCCACTTT.

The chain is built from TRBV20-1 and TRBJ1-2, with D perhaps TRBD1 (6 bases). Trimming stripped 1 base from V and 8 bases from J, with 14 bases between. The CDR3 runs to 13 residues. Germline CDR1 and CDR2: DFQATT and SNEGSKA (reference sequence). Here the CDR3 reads CSARVGDIRGYTF. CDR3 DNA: TGCAGTGCTAGAGTTGGGGACATACGGGGCTACACCTTC.